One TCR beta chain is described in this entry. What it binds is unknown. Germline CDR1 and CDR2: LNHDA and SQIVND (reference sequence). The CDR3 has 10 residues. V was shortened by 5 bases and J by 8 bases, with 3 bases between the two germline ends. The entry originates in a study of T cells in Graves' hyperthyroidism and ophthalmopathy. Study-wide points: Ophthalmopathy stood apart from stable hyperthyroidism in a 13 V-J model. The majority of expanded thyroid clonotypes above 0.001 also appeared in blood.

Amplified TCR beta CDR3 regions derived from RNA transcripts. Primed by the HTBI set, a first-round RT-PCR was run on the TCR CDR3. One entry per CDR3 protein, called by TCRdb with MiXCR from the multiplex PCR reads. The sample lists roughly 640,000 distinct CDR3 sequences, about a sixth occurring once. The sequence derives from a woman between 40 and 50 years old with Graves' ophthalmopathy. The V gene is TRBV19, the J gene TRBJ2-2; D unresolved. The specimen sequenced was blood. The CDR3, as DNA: TGTGCCAGTAGTGAAGGGGAGCTGTTTTTT. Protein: CASSEGELFF.